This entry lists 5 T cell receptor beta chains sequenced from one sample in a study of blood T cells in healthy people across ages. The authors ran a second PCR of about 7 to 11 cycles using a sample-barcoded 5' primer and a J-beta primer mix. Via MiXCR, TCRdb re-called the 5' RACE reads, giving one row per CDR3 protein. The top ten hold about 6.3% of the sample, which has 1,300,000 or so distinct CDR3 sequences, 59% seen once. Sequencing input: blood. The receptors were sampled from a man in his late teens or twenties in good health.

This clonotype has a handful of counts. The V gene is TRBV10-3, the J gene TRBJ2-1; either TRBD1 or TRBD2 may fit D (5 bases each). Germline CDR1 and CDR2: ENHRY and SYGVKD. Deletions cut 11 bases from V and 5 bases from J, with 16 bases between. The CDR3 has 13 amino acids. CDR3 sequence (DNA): TGTGCCGCTCGGGGCGAGACCAACAATGAGCAGTTCTTC. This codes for CAARGETNNEQFF.

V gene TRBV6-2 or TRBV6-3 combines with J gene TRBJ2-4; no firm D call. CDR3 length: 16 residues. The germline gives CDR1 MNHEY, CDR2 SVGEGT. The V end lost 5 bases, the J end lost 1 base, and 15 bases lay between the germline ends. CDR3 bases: TGTGCCAGCAGTCTCAGATCCATACTGGCCAAAAACATTCAGTACTTC. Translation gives CASSLRSILAKNIQYF.

CDR3 loop: CARGDSEQYF. As DNA, the CDR3 is TGTGCCCGAGGGGACTCCGAGCAGTACTTC. This chain links TRBV30 with TRBJ2-7, with D perhaps TRBD2 (6 bases). This CDR3 is 10 amino acids long. Germline V gene data show CDR1 as GTSNPN and CDR2 as SVGIG (reference sequence). V lost 8 bases and J lost 6, with 11 bases in between. The full variable domain, with the rest looked up from reference TRBV30 and TRBJ2-7, is SQTIHQWPATLVQPVGSPLSLECTVEGTSNPNLYWYRQAAGRGLQLLFYSVGIGQISSEVPQNLSASRPQDRQFILSSKKLLLSDSGFYLCARGDSEQYFGPGTRLTVT.

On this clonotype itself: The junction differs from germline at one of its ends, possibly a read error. CDR3 loop: CTSRPLGEGSSYEQYF. The CDR3 coding sequence is TGTACCAGCAGACCTTTGGGTGAGGGAAGCTCCTACGAGCAGTACTTC. This chain uses TRBV6-2 or TRBV6-3 with TRBJ2-7, with TRBD2 as a possible D gene (5 bases). The CDR3 is 16 amino acids. Germline assignment: CDR1 MNHEY and CDR2 SVGEGT.

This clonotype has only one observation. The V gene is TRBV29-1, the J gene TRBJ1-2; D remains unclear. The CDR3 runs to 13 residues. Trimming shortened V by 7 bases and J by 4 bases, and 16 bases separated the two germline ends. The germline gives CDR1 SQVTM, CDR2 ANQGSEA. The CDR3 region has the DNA TGCAGCGCCCGCTCCCAGCTCTTCTATGGCTACACCTTC. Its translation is CSARSQLFYGYTF.